This passage covers 11 T cell receptor beta chains from one sample sequenced in a study of T cells expressing NK-cell markers. Following a re-call of the 5' RACE reads, TCRdb has one entry per CDR3 protein and lacks DNA. This sample's table reports over 150,000 distinct CDR3 sequences. Specimen: blood T cells: a sorted CD56 or NKG2C T cell subset, CD4+ or CD8+ T cells, or bulk PBMC T cells (not recorded which). These receptors were obtained from a man aged 18 to 69 in good health.

The rearrangement uses TRBV7-9 and TRBJ1-1. This CDR3 has 13 amino acids. Germline CDR1 and CDR2: SEHNR and FQNEAQ (reference sequence). CDR3 in amino acids: CASSRDRNTEAFF.

This sequence joins TRBV6-1 and TRBJ1-5; TCRdb designates TRBD1, a call that cannot be tested without DNA. This CDR3 has 15 residues. Germline V gene data show CDR1 as MNHNS and CDR2 as SASEGT. CDR3: CASSDDRGRLQPQHF.

The chain recombines TRBV10-2 with TRBJ2-7; TCRdb's D call of TRBD1 is untestable without DNA. From germline, CDR1 is WSHSY and CDR2 SAAADI. This CDR3 contains 12 residues. The CDR3 region is CASRMTGYEQYF.

The V gene is TRBV3-1, the J gene TRBJ2-1; TCRdb returns TRBD1, unconfirmable since there is no DNA. Per germline, CDR1 LGHDT and CDR2 YNNKEL (reference sequence). The CDR3 contains 14 residues. This chain's CDR3 is CASSQAGAGNEQFF.

The chain uses TRBV29-1 and TRBJ1-2; the TCRdb call, TRBD1, lacks DNA for checking. Germline values: CDR1 SQVTM, CDR2 ANQGSEA. This CDR3 has 12 amino acids. CDR3 sequence reads: CSVPRGNYGYTF.

The chain couples TRBV6-5 to TRBJ1-2; the TCRdb call, TRBD1, lacks DNA for checking. Germline V gene sequence: CDR1 MNHEY, CDR2 SVGAGI. The CDR3 length is 15 residues. Here the CDR3 reads CASSYSRQGDYGYTF.

This rearrangement joins TRBV5-6 to TRBJ2-7; lacking DNA, the TRBD2 call made by TCRdb goes unchecked. Germline lookup yields CDR1 SGHDT and CDR2 YYEEEE. The CDR3 totals 13 residues. This CDR3 is CASSRGGGDEQYF. Combining the CDR3 with reference TRBV5-6 and TRBJ2-7 gives the whole variable domain DAGVTQSPTHLIKTRGQQVTLRCSPKSGHDTVSWYQQALGQGPQFIFQYYEEEERQRGNFPDRFSGHQFPNYSSELNVNALLLGDSALYLCASSRGGGDEQYFGPGTRLTVT.

The chain joins TRBV9 to TRBJ1-1. CDR1 is SGDLS, CDR2 YYNGEE, per germline. The length of the CDR3 is 13 residues. CDR3 region: CASSVDLREQAFF.

The genes are TRBV6-2 or TRBV6-3 and TRBJ1-2; the TRBD1 assignment by TCRdb is unverifiable without DNA. The CDR3 length is 18 residues. The germline CDR1 and CDR2 sequences are MNHEY and SVGEGT. CDR3: CASSYAGWGTPPFYGYTF.

The V and J genes are TRBV24-1 and TRBJ2-1; TCRdb's assignment of TRBD2 cannot be checked, as there is no DNA. Germline lookup yields CDR1 KGHDR and CDR2 SFDVKD. This CDR3 has 16 residues. The CDR3 loop reads CATSGEAGSSYNEQFF.

The rearrangement joins TRBV15 to TRBJ1-1; the D call from TCRdb, TRBD1, cannot be confirmed without DNA. Germline values: CDR1 LNHNV, CDR2 YYDKDF (reference sequence). This CDR3 contains 14 residues. The CDR3: CATTRDRGFTEAFF.